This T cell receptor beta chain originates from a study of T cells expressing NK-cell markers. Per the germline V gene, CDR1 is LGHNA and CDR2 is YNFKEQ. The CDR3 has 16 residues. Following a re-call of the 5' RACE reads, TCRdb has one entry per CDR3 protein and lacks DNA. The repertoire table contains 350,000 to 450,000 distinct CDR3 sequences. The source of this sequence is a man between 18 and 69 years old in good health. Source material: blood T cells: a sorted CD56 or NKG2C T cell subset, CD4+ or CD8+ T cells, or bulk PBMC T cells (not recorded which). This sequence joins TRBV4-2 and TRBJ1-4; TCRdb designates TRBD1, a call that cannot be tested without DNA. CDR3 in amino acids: CASSQVSGQINEKLFF.